These T cell receptor beta chains were read from a single sample in a study of blood T cell repertoires in COVID-19. Assay: immunoSEQ multiplex PCR; the TCRdb copy retains only in-frame clones and omits some. The sample has some 270,000 clones; about 82% are singletons. The sample was peripheral blood. Receptors were obtained from a woman over 75 with COVID-19, enrolled during active disease. The CDR3 runs from the conserved cysteine through the conserved F or W. D genes are given only for firm matches. Expanded clones are given a class, and other clones once, few, many or no size at all.

j_call	clone_size	v_call	d_call	cdr3_aa	cdr3_nt
TRBJ1-2	NA	TRBV6-5	NA	CASGRGTNYGYTF	TGTGCCAGCGGGAGGGGGACTAACTATGGCTACACCTTC
TRBJ1-1	NA	TRBV20-1	NA	CSASGWGVDTEAFF	TGCAGTGCTAGTGGTTGGGGGGTGGACACTGAAGCTTTCTTT
TRBJ1-1	NA	TRBV28	NA	CASSSSGTVWNTEAFF	NA
TRBJ1-2	NA	TRBV21-1	NA	CASSKFVFGGQGDSYTF	TGTGCCAGCAGCAAATTTGTTTTTGGGGGACAGGGGGATAGCTACACCTTC
TRBJ1-5	once	TRBV13	TRBD1	CASSDDLITGAGGGRNQPQHF	TGTGCCAGCAGCGATGACTTAATAACAGGGGCTGGGGGAGGTCGCAATCAGCCCCAGCATTTT
TRBJ1-6	NA	TRBV5-6	TRBD1	CASSWGTESSYNSPLHF	TGTGCCAGCAGCTGGGGGACAGAGAGCTCCTATAATTCACCCCTCCACTTT
TRBJ2-1	NA	TRBV18	TRBD2	CASSPILGLAGVNEQFF	TGTGCCAGCTCACCAATACTCGGACTAGCGGGGGTCAATGAGCAGTTCTTC
TRBJ2-1	once	TRBV9	TRBD2	CASSVDSGGNTYNEQFF	TGTGCCAGCAGCGTAGATAGCGGGGGGAATACCTACAATGAGCAGTTCTTC
TRBJ1-1	NA	TRBV29-1	NA	CSGLRRGTEAFF	TGCAGCGGGCTCAGGCGGGGAACTGAAGCTTTCTTT
TRBJ2-3	once	TRBV3-1/TRBV3-2	TRBD2	CASSQVGGGTQYF	TGTGCCAGCAGCCAAGTGGGGGGGGGTACGCAGTATTTT
TRBJ1-6	NA	TRBV27	NA	CASRSSYNSPLHF	TGTGCCAGCAGGAGCTCCTATAATTCACCCCTCCACTTT
TRBJ1-4	NA	TRBV10-3	TRBD1	CAISPRGLGSNEKLFF	TGTGCCATCAGTCCCAGGGGGCTAGGAAGTAATGAAAAACTGTTTTTT
TRBJ1-1	NA	TRBV18	TRBD1	CASSPQEGAATEAFF	TGTGCCAGCTCACCTCAGGAGGGGGCGGCCACTGAAGCTTTCTTT
TRBJ1-5	NA	TRBV3-1/TRBV3-2	NA	CASSQGGNQPQHF	TGTGCCAGCAGCCAAGGCGGCAATCAGCCCCAACATTTT
TRBJ1-6	NA	TRBV20-1	NA	CSSGSSPLHF	TGCAGTAGCGGATCTTCACCCCTCCACTTT
TRBJ2-2	NA	TRBV9	NA	CASSGTQRSGELFF	TGTGCCAGCAGCGGAACACAGAGATCCGGGGAGCTGTTTTTT
TRBJ1-5	NA	TRBV28	TRBD1	CASSSLRGQPQHF	TGTGCCAGCAGTTCCCTCAGGGGGCAGCCCCAGCATTTT
TRBJ2-5	NA	TRBV5-4	NA	CASSLSTDSQETQYF	TGTGCCAGCAGCTTGTCGACAGACTCACAAGAGACCCAGTACTTC
TRBJ1-5	NA	TRBV30	NA	CAWSRGTSQPQHF	TGTGCCTGGAGTCGTGGTACTTCTCAGCCCCAGCATTTT
TRBJ1-6	few	TRBV27	NA	CASSPGGWGNSPLHF	TGTGCCAGCAGTCCCGGGGGGTGGGGAAATTCACCCCTCCACTTT
TRBJ2-5	NA	TRBV6-5	NA	CASSVERRIQETQYF	TGTGCCAGCAGCGTCGAACGGAGGATTCAAGAGACCCAGTACTTC
TRBJ1-1	NA	TRBV6-5	NA	CASRLLGQNTEAFF	TGTGCCAGCAGACTCCTGGGACAAAACACTGAAGCTTTCTTT
TRBJ2-3	NA	TRBV5-4	TRBD1	CASSIGTGKADTQYF	TGTGCCAGCAGCATCGGGACAGGGAAGGCAGATACGCAGTATTTT
TRBJ2-3	NA	TRBV3-1/TRBV3-2	TRBD2	CASSRSGGGFSTDTQYF	TGTGCCAGCAGCCGTAGCGGGGGGGGCTTTAGCACAGATACGCAGTATTTT